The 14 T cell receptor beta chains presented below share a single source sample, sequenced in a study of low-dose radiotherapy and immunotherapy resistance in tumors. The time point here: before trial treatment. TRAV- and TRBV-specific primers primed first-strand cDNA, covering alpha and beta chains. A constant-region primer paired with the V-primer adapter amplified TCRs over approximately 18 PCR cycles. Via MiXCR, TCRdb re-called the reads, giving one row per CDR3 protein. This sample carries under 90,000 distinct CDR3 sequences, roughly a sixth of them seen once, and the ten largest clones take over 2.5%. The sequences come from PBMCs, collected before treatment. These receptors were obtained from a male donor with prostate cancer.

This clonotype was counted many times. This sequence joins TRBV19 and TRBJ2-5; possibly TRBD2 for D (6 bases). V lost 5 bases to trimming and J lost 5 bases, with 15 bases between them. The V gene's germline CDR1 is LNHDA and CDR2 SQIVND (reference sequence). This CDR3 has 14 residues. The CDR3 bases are TGTGCCAGTAGTTACCCAGGAAGCGGGGAGACCCAGTACTTC. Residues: CASSYPGSGETQYF.

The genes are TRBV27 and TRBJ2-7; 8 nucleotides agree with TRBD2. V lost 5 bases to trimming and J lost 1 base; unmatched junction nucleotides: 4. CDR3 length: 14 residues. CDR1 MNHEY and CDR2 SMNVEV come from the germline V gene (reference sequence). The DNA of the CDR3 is TGTGCCAGCAGTCAGCTAGCGGGTTCCTACGAGCAGTACTTC. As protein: CASSQLAGSYEQYF.

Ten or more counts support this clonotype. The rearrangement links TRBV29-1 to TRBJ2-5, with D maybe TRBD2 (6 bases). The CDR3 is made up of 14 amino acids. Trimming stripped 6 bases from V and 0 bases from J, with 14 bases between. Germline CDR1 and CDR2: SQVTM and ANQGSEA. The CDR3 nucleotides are TGCAGCGTACCCCTTCGGGGGTACCAAGAGACCCAGTACTTC. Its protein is CSVPLRGYQETQYF.

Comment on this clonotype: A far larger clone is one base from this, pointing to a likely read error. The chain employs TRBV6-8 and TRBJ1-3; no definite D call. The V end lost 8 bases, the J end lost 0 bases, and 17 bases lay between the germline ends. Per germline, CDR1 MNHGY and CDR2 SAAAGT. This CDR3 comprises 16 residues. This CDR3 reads CASGEQYPLSGNTIYF. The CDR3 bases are TGTGCCAGCGGTGAGCAGTATCCACTCTCTGGAAACACCATATATTTT.

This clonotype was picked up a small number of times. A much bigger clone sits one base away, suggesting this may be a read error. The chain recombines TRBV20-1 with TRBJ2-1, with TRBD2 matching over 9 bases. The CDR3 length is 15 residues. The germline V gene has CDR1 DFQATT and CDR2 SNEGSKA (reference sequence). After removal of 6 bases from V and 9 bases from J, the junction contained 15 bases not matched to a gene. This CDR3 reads CSAERRSSGDLEQFF. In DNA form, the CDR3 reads TGCAGTGCAGAGAGAAGGTCTAGCGGGGATCTTGAGCAGTTCTTC.

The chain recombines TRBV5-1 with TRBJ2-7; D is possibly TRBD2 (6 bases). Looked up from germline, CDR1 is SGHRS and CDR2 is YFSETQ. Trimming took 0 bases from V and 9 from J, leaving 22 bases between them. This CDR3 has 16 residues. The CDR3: CASSLGGGDYLRGQYF. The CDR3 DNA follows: TGCGCCAGCAGCTTGGGCGGCGGGGATTACCTACGTGGGCAGTACTTC. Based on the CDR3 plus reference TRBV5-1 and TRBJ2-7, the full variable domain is KAGVTQTPRYLIKTRGQQVTLSCSPISGHRSVSWYQQTPGQGLQFLFEYFSETQRNKGNFPGRFSGRQFSNSRSEMNVSTLELGDSALYLCASSLGGGDYLRGQYFGPGTRLTVT.

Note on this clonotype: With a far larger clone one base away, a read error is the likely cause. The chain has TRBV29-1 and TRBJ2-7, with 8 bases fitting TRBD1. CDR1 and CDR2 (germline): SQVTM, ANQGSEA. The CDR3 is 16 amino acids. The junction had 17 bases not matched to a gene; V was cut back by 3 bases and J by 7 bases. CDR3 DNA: TGCAGCGTTGAGGGATGGGGGCAGGGGGCGATGGATGAGCAGTACTTC. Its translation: CSVEGWGQGAMDEQYF.

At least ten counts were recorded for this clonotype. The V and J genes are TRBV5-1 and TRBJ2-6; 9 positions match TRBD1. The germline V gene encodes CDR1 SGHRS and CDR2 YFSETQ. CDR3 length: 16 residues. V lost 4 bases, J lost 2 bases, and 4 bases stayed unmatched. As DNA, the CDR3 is TGCGCCAGCAGCAACACAGGGGGCACTGGGGCCAACGTCCTGACTTTC. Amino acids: CASSNTGGTGANVLTF.

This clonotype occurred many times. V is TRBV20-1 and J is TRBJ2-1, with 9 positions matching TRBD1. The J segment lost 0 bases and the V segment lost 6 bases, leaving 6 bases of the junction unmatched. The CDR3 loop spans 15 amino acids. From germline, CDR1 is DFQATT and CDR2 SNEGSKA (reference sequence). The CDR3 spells CSAHRGLDSYNEQFF. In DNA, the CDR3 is TGCAGTGCGCACAGGGGGCTAGACTCCTACAATGAGCAGTTCTTC.

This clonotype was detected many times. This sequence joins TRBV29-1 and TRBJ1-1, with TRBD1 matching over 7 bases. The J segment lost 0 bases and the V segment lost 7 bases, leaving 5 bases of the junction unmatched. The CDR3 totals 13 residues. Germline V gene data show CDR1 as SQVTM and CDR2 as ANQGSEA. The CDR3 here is CSGRDRMNTEAFF. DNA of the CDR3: TGCAGCGGACGGGACAGAATGAACACTGAAGCTTTCTTT.

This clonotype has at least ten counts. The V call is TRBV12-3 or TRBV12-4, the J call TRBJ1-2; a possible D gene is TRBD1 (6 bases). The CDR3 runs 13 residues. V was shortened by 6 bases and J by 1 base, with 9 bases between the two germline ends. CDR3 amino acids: CASRTGVNYGYTF. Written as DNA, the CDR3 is TGTGCCAGCAGGACAGGAGTTAACTATGGCTACACCTTC.

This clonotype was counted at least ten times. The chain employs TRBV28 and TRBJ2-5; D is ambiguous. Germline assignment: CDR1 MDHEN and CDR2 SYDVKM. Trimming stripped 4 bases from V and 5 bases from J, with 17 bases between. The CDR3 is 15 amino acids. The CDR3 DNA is TGTGCCAGCAGTTGGAACGGCAGAGGTTTGGAGACCCAGTACTTC. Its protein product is CASSWNGRGLETQYF.

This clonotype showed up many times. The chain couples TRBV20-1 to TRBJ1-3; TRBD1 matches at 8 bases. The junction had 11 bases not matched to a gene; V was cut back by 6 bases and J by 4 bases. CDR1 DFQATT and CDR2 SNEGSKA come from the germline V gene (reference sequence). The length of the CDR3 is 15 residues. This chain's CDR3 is CSAPTGEVEGNTIYF. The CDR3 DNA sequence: TGCAGTGCCCCGACAGGGGAGGTCGAAGGAAACACCATATATTTT.

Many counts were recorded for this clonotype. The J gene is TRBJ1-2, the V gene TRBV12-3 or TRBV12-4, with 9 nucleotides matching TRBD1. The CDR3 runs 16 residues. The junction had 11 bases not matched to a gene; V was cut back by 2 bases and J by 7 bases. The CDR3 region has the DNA TGTGCCAGCAGTTTACCTCCGGAACAGGGGGCGCTTGGCTACACCTTC. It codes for CASSLPPEQGALGYTF.